A selection of T cell receptor beta chains follows, all from one sample in a study of post-analysis software for immune sequencing data. TCRdb called the PCR reads again in MiXCR, with one record for every CDR3 protein. Of around 700,000 distinct CDR3 sequences in the sample, around 60% are singletons; the top ten hold approximately 10%. The sequencing input was blood. The receptors were gathered from a girl aged 2-10 years with multiple sclerosis. Both conserved end residues are part of each CDR3. The D gene is left open where the match is weak. Where a row states a size, it is once, few, many or the class of an expanded clone; other rows omit it.

TRBJ2-1 | NA | NA | TRBV20-1 | TGCAGCGGGGAGAGGTGGGCCGGAAATGAGCAGTTCTTC | CSGERWAGNEQFF
TRBJ2-7 | NA | NA | TRBV20-1 | TGCAGTGCCCCGAGGGCAGACGAGCAGTACTTC | CSAPRADEQYF
TRBJ1-1 | few | TRBD1 | TRBV29-1 | TGCAGCGTTGCGTTCCCGGGACAGGGGGCAGAGACTTTCTTT | CSVAFPGQGAETFF
TRBJ2-5 | few | TRBD1 | TRBV9 | TGTGCCAGCAGCGCCGCCGGGACAGGGGAAGGAGAGACCCAGTACTTC | CASSAAGTGEGETQYF
TRBJ2-3 | few | TRBD2 | TRBV27 | TGTGCCAGCAGTTTTGCAGGGCAGGGCGGGGGAGATACGCAGTATTTT | CASSFAGQGGGDTQYF
TRBJ1-1 | NA | NA | TRBV29-1 | TGCAGCGGAGGCTTTAGCATGAACACTGAAGCTTTCTTT | CSGGFSMNTEAFF
TRBJ2-1 | NA | NA | TRBV24-1 | TGTGCCACCAGTGATGGAACAGTCTCCCACAATGAGCAGTTCTTC | CATSDGTVSHNEQFF
TRBJ2-6 | NA | NA | TRBV27 | TGTGCCAGCAGTTTATCATGGGGGGCTCTCCTCTCTGGGGCCAACGTCCTGACTTTC | CASSLSWGALLSGANVLTF
TRBJ2-7 | NA | TRBD2 | TRBV5-1 | TGCGCCAGCAGCCCAACAGCGGGAGGGAGCTACGAGCAGTACTTC | CASSPTAGGSYEQYF
TRBJ2-1 | NA | NA | TRBV7-2 | TGTGCCAGCACCACGTCGGGACGGACCTACAATGAGCAGTTCTTC | CASTTSGRTYNEQFF
TRBJ2-3 | few | NA | TRBV20-1 | TGCAGTGCTAGAGATCTGGACGGGAGTTGGGATACGCAGTATTTT | CSARDLDGSWDTQYF
TRBJ2-7 | NA | TRBD2 | TRBV14 | TGTGCCAGCAGCCAAAGACTAGCGGGAGCCCCCGAGCAGTACTTC | CASSQRLAGAPEQYF
TRBJ1-2 | once | NA | TRBV5-6 | TGTGCCAGCAGCTTTCTGTCAGGGGACAACTATGGCTACACCTTC | CASSFLSGDNYGYTF
TRBJ2-3 | NA | NA | TRBV7-8 | TGTGCCAGCAGCTTACGAGGCCTCGGGTCATGGAAGGACATCACAGATACGCAGTATTTT | CASSLRGLGSWKDITDTQYF
TRBJ1-4 | NA | TRBD1 | TRBV29-1 | TGCAGCGTCGCCGGGACAGGGGGTGAAAAACTGTTTTTT | CSVAGTGGEKLFF
TRBJ2-7 | few | NA | TRBV18 | TGTGCCAGCTCACCATCAGGGAGACCCTACGAGCAGTACTTC | CASSPSGRPYEQYF
TRBJ2-1 | once | TRBD1 | TRBV10-3 | TGTGCCATCAGGTCGCAGGGGGATAACTACAATGAGCAGTTCTTC | CAIRSQGDNYNEQFF
TRBJ2-3 | few | TRBD2 | TRBV20-1 | TGCAGTGCTAGACTGACTAGCGGGAACCTTACCACAGATACGCAGTATTTT | CSARLTSGNLTTDTQYF
TRBJ2-1 | NA | NA | TRBV4-3 | TGCGCCAGCAGCCAAGCGAATGAGCAGTTCTTC | CASSQANEQFF
TRBJ2-3 | many | TRBD1 | TRBV20-1 | TGCAGTGCTGCCACTACAGGGGTTAGCACAGATACGCAGTATTTT | CSAATTGVSTDTQYF
TRBJ2-3 | few | TRBD1 | TRBV29-1 | TGCAGCGAGACAGGGTTTCAAGATACGCAGTATTTT | CSETGFQDTQYF
TRBJ2-1 | once | TRBD2 | TRBV20-1 | TGCAGTGCTGGCCGGACTAGCGGGGGGTATGAGCAGTTCTTC | CSAGRTSGGYEQFF
TRBJ1-5 | NA | NA | TRBV29-1 | TGCAGCGTTGATGCAGGTTTCAATCAGCCCCAGCATTTT | CSVDAGFNQPQHF
TRBJ1-1 | NA | TRBD1 | TRBV6-1 | TGTGCCAGCAGTGACCCCAGTTCCCTTAACACAGGGGTTGCGACTGAAGCTTTCTTT | CASSDPSSLNTGVATEAFF
TRBJ2-7 | NA | TRBD1 | TRBV28 | TGTGCCAGCAGTACCCCGGGACAGGGGGCCTCCTACGAGCAGTACTTC | CASSTPGQGASYEQYF
TRBJ2-5 | few | TRBD2 | TRBV12-3/TRBV12-4 | TGTGCCAGCAGTCCCTCGACTAGCGGGGGCGGAGAGACCCAGTACTTC | CASSPSTSGGGETQYF
TRBJ2-5 | few | NA | TRBV6-5 | TGTGCCAGCAGTTACCTGCAGGGCGGGGAGACCCAGTACTTC | CASSYLQGGETQYF
TRBJ1-1 | few | NA | TRBV7-9 | TGTGCCAGCAGCTTAGAGGGAGTTGAAGCTTTCTTT | CASSLEGVEAFF
TRBJ1-2 | NA | TRBD1 | TRBV7-2 | TGTGCCAGCAGCGTCTACAGGGGAGGCTACACCTTC | CASSVYRGGYTF
TRBJ2-3 | NA | NA | TRBV7-2 | TGTGCCAGCAGCTTAAAGGAACTAGAAACGGTCACGCAGTATTTT | CASSLKELETVTQYF
TRBJ2-5 | NA | NA | TRBV10-3 | TGTGCCATCAGCTCGACAGCCCAAGAGACCCAGTACTTC | CAISSTAQETQYF
TRBJ1-2 | NA | NA | TRBV12-3/TRBV12-4 | TGTGCCAGCAGTTTTGGGGGAAGGGGAGCTAACTATGGCTACACCTTC | CASSFGGRGANYGYTF
TRBJ2-1 | NA | NA | TRBV5-1 | TGCGCCAGCAGCTTGGTTAGTCAGTCTTACAATGAGCAGTTCTTC | CASSLVSQSYNEQFF
TRBJ2-3 | NA | TRBD1 | TRBV18 | TGTGCCAGCTCAACTACAGGGGGACTCAGCACAGATACGCAGTATTTT | CASSTTGGLSTDTQYF
TRBJ2-5 | NA | TRBD2 | TRBV5-1 | TGCGCCAGCAGCTTTCAGCGGGGGCCCCAAGAGACCCAGTACTTC | CASSFQRGPQETQYF
TRBJ1-4 | NA | NA | TRBV20-1 | TGCAGTGCTAGAGATTCCTTGACCGTCTATACTGAACTGTTTTTT | CSARDSLTVYTELFF
TRBJ2-1 | few | TRBD2 | TRBV5-1 | TGCGCCAGCAGCTTGAGGGTGGCTAGCGGGGGAAATGGGCAGTTCTTC | CASSLRVASGGNGQFF
TRBJ2-7 | NA | NA | TRBV5-1 | TGCGCCAGCAGCTTCACCGCTCTGCTAGGTTGGTACGAGCAGTACTTC | CASSFTALLGWYEQYF
TRBJ2-3 | NA | TRBD1 | TRBV7-2 | TGTGCCAGCAGCCTATCCCCCACAGGGGTCCACACAGATACGCAGTATTTT | CASSLSPTGVHTDTQYF
TRBJ1-2 | NA | NA | TRBV20-1 | TGCAGTGCTAGAGATATCGACACCAACTATGGCTACACCTTC | CSARDIDTNYGYTF
TRBJ1-1 | NA | TRBD1 | TRBV5-6 | TGTGCCAGCAGCGTGGACAGGGTCTTGAACACTGAAGCTTTCTTT | CASSVDRVLNTEAFF
TRBJ2-1 | few | TRBD1 | TRBV25-1 | TGTGCCAGCAGTGGACGGGACAGTGTAAGGATCTACAATGAGCAGTTCTTC | CASSGRDSVRIYNEQFF
TRBJ2-7 | NA | TRBD2 | TRBV6-2/TRBV6-3 | TGTGCCAGCAGTTTGGGCCTGGGACTAGCTCACGAGCAGTACTTC | CASSLGLGLAHEQYF
TRBJ1-5 | NA | NA | TRBV6-4 | TGTGCCAGCAGTGACTCGGTACAGAGATATAGCAATCAGCCCCAGCATTTT | CASSDSVQRYSNQPQHF
TRBJ2-1 | NA | NA | TRBV7-9 | TGTGCCAGCAGCTTAGACGGGCTTTCGTTCTTC | CASSLDGLSFF
TRBJ2-3 | NA | TRBD2 | TRBV27 | TGTGCCAGCAGTTTATTGGCTAGCGGGACTAGCACAGATACGCAGTATTTT | CASSLLASGTSTDTQYF